A single TCR beta chain is shown here with its context. Its antigen is unidentified. From germline, CDR1 is MNHNS and CDR2 SASEGT. V was clipped by 2 bases and J by 5 bases, with 6 bases between them. The CDR3 has 12 amino acids. Unique molecular identifiers were built into the TCR beta cDNA libraries. With about 0.9 to 11 million T cells as the source, a few hundred thousand cDNA molecules resulted. TCRdb independently ran MiXCR on the PCR reads; one entry per CDR3 protein. The sample holds approximately 690,000 distinct CDR3 sequences, around 60% seen once. These data come from a study of post-analysis software for immune sequencing data. The study, taken as a whole, reports: By F measure, strong co-clustering occurred among samples prepared in the same batch. The study found significantly lower normalized Chao1 diversity in multiple sclerosis patients than in controls. With TRBV5-6, TRBV5-1 and TRBV20-1 included, about 5 TRBV segments were more frequent in patients than in controls.

This TCR came from a girl aged 2-15 years with multiple sclerosis. The V gene is TRBV6-1, the J gene TRBJ2-5; D gene uncertain. The sample was blood. The CDR3 reads CASSERRETQYF. CDR3 coding DNA: TGTGCCAGCAGTGAACGAAGGGAGACCCAGTACTTC.